This entry lists 13 T cell receptor beta chains sequenced from one sample in a study of blood T cell repertoires in COVID-19. This table comes from immunoSEQ multiplex PCR, and its TCRdb copy is limited to in-frame clones, with some not included. There are some 45,000 clones in the sample; 70% to 80% occur only once, and 15% to 20% lies in the top ten. The source material was peripheral blood. Every receptor here comes from a man between 65 and 85 years old with acute or convalescent COVID-19.

J is TRBJ2-5 and V is TRBV7-9, with TRBD1 identical over 7 bases. Germline V gene sequence: CDR1 SEHNR, CDR2 FQNEAQ (reference sequence). The V gene end was trimmed by 5 bases and the J gene end by 7 bases; junction bases not matched to a gene: 7. The CDR3 spans 13 residues. CDR3 protein: CASSGEAGGTQYF. The DNA of the CDR3 is TGTGCCAGCAGCGGGGAAGCAGGGGGGACCCAGTACTTC.

In its sample, this clone ranks as large. The rearrangement uses TRBV4-1 and TRBJ2-7; 12 bases map to TRBD1. Germline assignment: CDR1 MGHRA and CDR2 YSYEKL. The CDR3 is 15 residues long. The V gene end was trimmed by 4 bases and the J gene end by 6 bases; junction bases not matched to a gene: 7. In DNA form, the CDR3 reads TGCGCCAGCAGCCCCCGCGGGACAGGGGGCGGCGAGCAGTACTTC. Protein: CASSPRGTGGGEQYF.

The rearrangement links TRBV11-2 to TRBJ2-7; D is unclear. Trimming took off 5 bases at V and 0 bases at J, with 5 bases between the two ends. The CDR3 extends over 12 amino acids. The V gene's germline CDR1 is SGHAT and CDR2 FQNNGV. DNA for the CDR3: TGTGCCAGCAGCCCGTCCTCCTACGAGCAGTACTTC. Its protein is CASSPSSYEQYF.

The gene calls are TRBV7-3 and TRBJ2-1; the D gene is possibly TRBD2 (6 bases). Germline V gene lookup returns CDR1 SGHTA and CDR2 FQGTGA. The V and J ends lost 1 base and 0 bases respectively, with 16 bases between them. CDR3 length: 18 amino acids. Here the CDR3 reads CASSLRPPAGSSYNEQFF. CDR3 coding DNA: TGTGCCAGCAGCTTAAGGCCCCCGGCGGGGAGCTCCTACAATGAGCAGTTCTTC.

This rearrangement joins TRBV14 to TRBJ2-7; 7 bases align to TRBD1. Trimming took 1 base from V and 2 from J; bases not matched to a gene: 14. The V gene's germline CDR1 is SGHDN and CDR2 FVKESK. The CDR3 covers 18 residues. The CDR3 loop is CASSQGGRDRVVTYEQYF. The DNA of the CDR3 is TGTGCCAGCAGCCAAGGAGGTCGCGACAGGGTGGTAACCTACGAGCAGTACTTC.

The chain employs TRBV19 and TRBJ1-1, with a weak D call TRBD1 (6 bases). Trimming removed 1 base at V and 1 base at J, with 7 bases between. Germline V gene lookup returns CDR1 LNHDA and CDR2 SQIVND (reference sequence). The CDR3 is made up of 14 amino acids. In DNA form, the CDR3 reads TGTGCCAGTAGTATAGGGGGACAGAACACTGAAGCTTTCTTT. Its protein is CASSIGGQNTEAFF.

The rearrangement uses TRBV19 and TRBJ1-4; D is perhaps TRBD1 (5 bases). The CDR3 contains 15 residues. The V and J ends lost 2 bases and 6 bases respectively, with 13 bases between them. CDR1 and CDR2 from the germline V gene are LNHDA and SQIVND (reference sequence). The CDR3 protein is CASSIIGGGDEKLFF. The CDR3 DNA reads TGTGCCAGTAGTATAATCGGGGGAGGGGATGAAAAACTGTTTTTT.

The rearrangement joins TRBV2 to TRBJ1-5; a possible D gene is TRBD1 (6 bases). The CDR3 totals 15 residues. V lost 4 bases and J lost 7, with 17 bases in between. Germline V lookup: CDR1 SNHLY, CDR2 FYNNEI. CDR3 in amino acids: CASSGFGGAKQPQHF. As DNA, the CDR3 is TGTGCCAGCAGTGGTTTTGGGGGGGCAAAACAGCCCCAGCATTTT.

The chain is built from TRBV7-2 and TRBJ2-2, with 9 bases fitting TRBD2. V shed 3 bases and J 4 bases; nucleotides not matched to a gene: 6. From germline, CDR1 is SGHTA and CDR2 FQGNSA. The CDR3 covers 16 residues. The DNA for the CDR3 is TGTGCCAGCAGCTTCCGAGCGGGGGGCTCCACCGGGGAGCTGTTTTTT. Residues: CASSFRAGGSTGELFF.

V gene TRBV30 combines with J gene TRBJ1-1; no clear D gene. The CDR3 spans 13 residues. V dropped 2 bases and J dropped 0 bases, with 7 bases sitting between them. Per the germline V gene, CDR1 is GTSNPN and CDR2 is SVGIG (reference sequence). The CDR3 reads CAWSKNMNTEAFF. The DNA for the CDR3 is TGTGCCTGGAGTAAAAATATGAACACTGAAGCTTTCTTT.

The V gene is TRBV6-2 or TRBV6-3, the J gene TRBJ2-3; no reliable D call. The V end lost 0 bases, the J end lost 4 bases, and 2 bases lay between the germline ends. This CDR3 region has 12 residues. Germline CDR1 and CDR2: MNHEY and SVGEGT. The CDR3 region has the DNA TGTGCCAGCAGTTACTCCTCAGATACGCAGTATTTT. This sequence encodes CASSYSSDTQYF.

The V and J genes are TRBV14 and TRBJ2-7; D is possibly TRBD1 (6 bases). V lost 1 base to trimming and J lost 4 bases, with 17 bases between them. Looked up from germline, CDR1 is SGHDN and CDR2 is FVKESK. The CDR3 totals 16 residues. The CDR3 bases are TGTGCCAGCAGCCAAGGATCGTACAGGGACATTTACGAGCAGTACTTC. This codes for CASSQGSYRDIYEQYF.

This chain connects TRBV7-2 to TRBJ2-7; maybe TRBD1 (5 bases). Trimming removed 5 bases at V and 3 bases at J, with 8 bases between. Germline CDR1 SGHTA, CDR2 FQGNSA. The CDR3 length is 12 residues. The CDR3 spells CASSRQSYEQYF. In nucleotides, the CDR3 is TGTGCCAGCAGCAGACAGAGCTACGAGCAGTACTTC.